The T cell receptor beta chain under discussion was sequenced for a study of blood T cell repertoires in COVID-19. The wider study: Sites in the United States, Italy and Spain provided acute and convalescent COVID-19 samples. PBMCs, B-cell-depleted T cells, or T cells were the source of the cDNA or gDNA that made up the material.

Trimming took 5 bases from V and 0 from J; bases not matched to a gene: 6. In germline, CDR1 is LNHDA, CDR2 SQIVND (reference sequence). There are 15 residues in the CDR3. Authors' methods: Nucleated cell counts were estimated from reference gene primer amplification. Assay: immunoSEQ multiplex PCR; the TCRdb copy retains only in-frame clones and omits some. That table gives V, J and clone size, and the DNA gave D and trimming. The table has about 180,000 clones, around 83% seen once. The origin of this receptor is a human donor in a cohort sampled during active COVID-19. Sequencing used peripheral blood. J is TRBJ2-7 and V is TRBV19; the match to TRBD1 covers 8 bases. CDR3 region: CASSEGQASSYEQYF. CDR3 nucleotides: TGTGCCAGTAGTGAGGGACAGGCGAGCTCCTACGAGCAGTACTTC.